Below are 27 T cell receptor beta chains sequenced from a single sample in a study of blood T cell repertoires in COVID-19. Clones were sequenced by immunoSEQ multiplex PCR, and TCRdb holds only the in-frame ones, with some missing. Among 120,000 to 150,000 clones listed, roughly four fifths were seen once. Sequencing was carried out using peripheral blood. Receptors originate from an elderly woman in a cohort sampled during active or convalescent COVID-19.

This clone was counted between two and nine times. CDR3 sequence reads: CASSILAGGEKLFF. The CDR3 DNA reads TGTGCCAGCAGTATCCTCGCGGGCGGTGAAAAACTGTTTTTT. The rearrangement links TRBV2 to TRBJ1-4; the D is unclear. The CDR3 spans 14 residues. Germline-derived CDR1 and CDR2 are SNHLY and FYNNEI. Between the trimmed V and J ends, which lost 5 bases and 7 bases, there was a span of 14 bases.

For the CDR3, the DNA is TGTGCCAGCAGCGGGCGACTATTGTCGGATACGCAGTATTTT. Residues: CASSGRLLSDTQYF. The V gene is TRBV7-3, the J gene TRBJ2-3, with a possible D match to TRBD2 (5 bases). V gave up 5 bases and J gave up 6 bases, with 15 bases separating them. Germline CDR1 is SGHTA and CDR2 is FQGTGA. CDR3 size: 14 residues.

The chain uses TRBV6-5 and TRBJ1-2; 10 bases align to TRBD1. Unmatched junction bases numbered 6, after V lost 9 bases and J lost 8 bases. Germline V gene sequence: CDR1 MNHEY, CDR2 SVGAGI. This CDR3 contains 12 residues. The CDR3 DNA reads TGTGCCAGTAGACAGGGGGCTGACGGCTACACCTTC. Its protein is CASRQGADGYTF.

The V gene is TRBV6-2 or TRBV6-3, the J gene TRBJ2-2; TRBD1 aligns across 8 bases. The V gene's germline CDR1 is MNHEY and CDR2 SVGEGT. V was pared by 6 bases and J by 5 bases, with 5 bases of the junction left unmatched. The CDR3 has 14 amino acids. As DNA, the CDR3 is TGTGCCAGCAGACCTCAGGGGGCAACCGGGGAGCTGTTTTTT. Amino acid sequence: CASRPQGATGELFF.

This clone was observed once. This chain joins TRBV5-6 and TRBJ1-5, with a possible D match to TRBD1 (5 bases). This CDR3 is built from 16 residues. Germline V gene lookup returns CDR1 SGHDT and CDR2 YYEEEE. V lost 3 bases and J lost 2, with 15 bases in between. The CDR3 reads CASSSRRGVGNQPQHF. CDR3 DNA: TGTGCCAGCAGCTCGCGGCGGGGGGTCGGCAATCAGCCCCAGCATTTT.

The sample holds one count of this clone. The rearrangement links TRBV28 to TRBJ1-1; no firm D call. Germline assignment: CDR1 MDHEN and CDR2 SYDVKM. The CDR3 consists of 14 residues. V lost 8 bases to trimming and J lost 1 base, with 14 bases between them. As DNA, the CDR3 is TGTGCCAGCTGGATCCGGCGGCCGAACACTGAAGCTTTCTTT. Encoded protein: CASWIRRPNTEAFF.

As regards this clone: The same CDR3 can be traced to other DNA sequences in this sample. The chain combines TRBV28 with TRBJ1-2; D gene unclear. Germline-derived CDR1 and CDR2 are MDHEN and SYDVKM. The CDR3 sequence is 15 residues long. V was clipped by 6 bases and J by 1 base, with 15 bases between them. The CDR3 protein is CASRYQSGSNYGYTF. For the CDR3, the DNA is TGTGCCAGCAGATACCAGTCAGGAAGTAACTATGGCTACACCTTC.

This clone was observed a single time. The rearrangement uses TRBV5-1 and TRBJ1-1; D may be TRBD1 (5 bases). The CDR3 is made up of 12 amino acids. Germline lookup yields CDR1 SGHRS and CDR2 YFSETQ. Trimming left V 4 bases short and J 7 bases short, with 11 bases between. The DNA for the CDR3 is TGCGCCAGCAGCCGGGGGAGGAGTGAAGCTTTCTTT. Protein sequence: CASSRGRSEAFF.

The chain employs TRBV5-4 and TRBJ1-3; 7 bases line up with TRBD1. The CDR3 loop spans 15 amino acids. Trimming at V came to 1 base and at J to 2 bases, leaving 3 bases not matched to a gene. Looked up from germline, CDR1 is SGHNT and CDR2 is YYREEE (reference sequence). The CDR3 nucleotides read TGTGCCAGCAGCTTGAAAGGGGGCACTGGAAACACCATATATTTT. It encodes CASSLKGGTGNTIYF.

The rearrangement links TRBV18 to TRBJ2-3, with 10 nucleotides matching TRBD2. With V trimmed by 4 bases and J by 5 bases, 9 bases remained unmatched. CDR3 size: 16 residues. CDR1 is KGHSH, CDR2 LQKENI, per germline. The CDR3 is CASSQIAGGQGDTQYF. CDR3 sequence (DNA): TGTGCCAGCTCACAAATAGCGGGGGGCCAGGGAGATACGCAGTATTTT.

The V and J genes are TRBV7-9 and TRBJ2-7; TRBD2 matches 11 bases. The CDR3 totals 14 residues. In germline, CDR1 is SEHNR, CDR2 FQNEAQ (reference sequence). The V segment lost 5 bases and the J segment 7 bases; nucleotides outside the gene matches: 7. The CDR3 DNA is TGTGCCAGCAGCCGTAGCGGGGGGGCAGATGAGCAGTACGTC. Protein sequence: CASSRSGGADEQYV.

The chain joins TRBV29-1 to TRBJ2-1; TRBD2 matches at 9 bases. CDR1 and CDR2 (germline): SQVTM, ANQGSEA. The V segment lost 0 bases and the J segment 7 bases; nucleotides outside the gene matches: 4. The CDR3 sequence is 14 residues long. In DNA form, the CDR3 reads TGCAGCGTTGAAGACAGCGGGGGGCCTAATGAGCAGTTCTTC. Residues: CSVEDSGGPNEQFF.

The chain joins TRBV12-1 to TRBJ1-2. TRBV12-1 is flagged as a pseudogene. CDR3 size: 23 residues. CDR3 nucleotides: TGTGCCAGCAGCTTTTTGGTCTCGGACGAAACCTTACGGGCGACCCTGACTAAATATGGCTACACCTTC. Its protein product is CASSFLVSDETLRATLTKYGYTF.

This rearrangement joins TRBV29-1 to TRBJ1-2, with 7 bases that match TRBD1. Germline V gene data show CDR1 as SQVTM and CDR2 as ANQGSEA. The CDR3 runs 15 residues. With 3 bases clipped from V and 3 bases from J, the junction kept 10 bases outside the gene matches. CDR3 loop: CSVDSFQGVHYGYTF. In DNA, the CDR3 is TGCAGCGTTGACTCATTCCAGGGGGTCCACTATGGCTACACCTTC.

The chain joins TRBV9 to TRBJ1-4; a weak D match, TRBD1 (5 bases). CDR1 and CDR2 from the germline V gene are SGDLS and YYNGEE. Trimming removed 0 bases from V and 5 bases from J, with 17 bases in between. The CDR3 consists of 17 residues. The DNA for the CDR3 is TGTGCCAGCAGCGTAGGAGTAGGGTGGCCAGGGAATGAAAAACTGTTTTTT. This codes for CASSVGVGWPGNEKLFF.

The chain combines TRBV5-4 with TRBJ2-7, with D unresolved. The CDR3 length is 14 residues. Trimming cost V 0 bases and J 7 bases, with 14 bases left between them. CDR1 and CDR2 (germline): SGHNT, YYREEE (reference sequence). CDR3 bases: TGTGCCAGCAGCTTGGATGGGTACCTCGGGGAGCAGTACGTC. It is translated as CASSLDGYLGEQYV.

CDR3 amino acids: CASSQGGARTEAFF. CDR3 coding DNA: TGCGCCAGCAGCCAGGGAGGGGCGCGGACTGAAGCTTTCTTT. The chain joins TRBV5-1 to TRBJ1-1; perhaps TRBD1 as D (5 bases). V lost 4 bases, J lost 5 bases, and 15 bases lay in between. The germline V gene has CDR1 SGHRS and CDR2 YFSETQ. This CDR3 is 14 amino acids long.

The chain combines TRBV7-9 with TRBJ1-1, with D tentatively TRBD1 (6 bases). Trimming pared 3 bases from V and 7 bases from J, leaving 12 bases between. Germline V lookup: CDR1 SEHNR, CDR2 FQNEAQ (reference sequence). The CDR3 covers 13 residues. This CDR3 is CASSFRGKGEAFF. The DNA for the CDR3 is TGTGCCAGCAGCTTCAGGGGTAAGGGTGAAGCTTTCTTT. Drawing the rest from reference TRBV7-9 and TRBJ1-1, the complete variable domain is DTGVSQNPRHKITKRGQNVTFRCDPISEHNRLYWYRQTLGQGPEFLTYFQNEAQLEKSRLLSDRFSAERPKGSFSTLEIQRTEQGDSAMYLCASSFRGKGEAFFGQGTRLTVV.

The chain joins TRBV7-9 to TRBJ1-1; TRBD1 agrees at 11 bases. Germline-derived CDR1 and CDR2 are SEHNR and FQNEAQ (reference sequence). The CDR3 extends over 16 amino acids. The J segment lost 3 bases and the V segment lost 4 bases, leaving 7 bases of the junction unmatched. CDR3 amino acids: CASSWGPGQGDTEAFF. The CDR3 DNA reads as TGTGCCAGCAGCTGGGGTCCGGGACAGGGGGACACTGAAGCTTTCTTT.

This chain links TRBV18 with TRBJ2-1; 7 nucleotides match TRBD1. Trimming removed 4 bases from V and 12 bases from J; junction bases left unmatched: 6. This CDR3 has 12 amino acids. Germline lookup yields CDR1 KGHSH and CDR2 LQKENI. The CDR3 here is CASSLGQRGQFF. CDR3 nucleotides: TGTGCCAGCTCACTGGGACAGCGCGGGCAGTTCTTC.

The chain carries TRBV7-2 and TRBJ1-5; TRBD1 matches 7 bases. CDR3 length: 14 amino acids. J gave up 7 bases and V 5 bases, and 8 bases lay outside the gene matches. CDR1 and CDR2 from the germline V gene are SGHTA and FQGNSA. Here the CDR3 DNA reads TGTGCCAGCAGCCCCTACGCAGGGGGACAGCCCCAGCATTTT. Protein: CASSPYAGGQPQHF.

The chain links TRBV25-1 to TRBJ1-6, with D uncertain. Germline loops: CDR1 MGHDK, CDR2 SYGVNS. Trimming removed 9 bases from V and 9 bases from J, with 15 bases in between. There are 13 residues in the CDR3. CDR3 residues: CASLGEGFSPLHF. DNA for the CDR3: TGTGCCAGTTTGGGAGAAGGGTTTTCACCCCTCCACTTT.

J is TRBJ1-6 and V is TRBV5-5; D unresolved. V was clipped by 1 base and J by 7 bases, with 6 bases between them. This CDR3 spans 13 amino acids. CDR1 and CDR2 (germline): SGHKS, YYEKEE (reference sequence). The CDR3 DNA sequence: TGTGCCAGCAGCTTGACAGAGAATTCACCCCTCCACTTT. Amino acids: CASSLTENSPLHF.

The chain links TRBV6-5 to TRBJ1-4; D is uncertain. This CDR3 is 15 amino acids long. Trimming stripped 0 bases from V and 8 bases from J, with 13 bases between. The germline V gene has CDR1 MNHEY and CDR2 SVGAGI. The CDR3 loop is CASSYSNTPREKLFF. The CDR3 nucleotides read TGTGCCAGCAGTTACTCGAATACCCCTAGGGAAAAACTGTTTTTT.

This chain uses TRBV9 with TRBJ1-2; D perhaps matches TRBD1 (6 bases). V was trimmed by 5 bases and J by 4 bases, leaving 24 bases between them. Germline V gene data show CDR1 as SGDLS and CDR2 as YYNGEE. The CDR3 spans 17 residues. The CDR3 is CASSRSASGATFYGYTF. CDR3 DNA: TGTGCCAGCAGTCGTAGCGCCTCAGGGGCAACATTCTATGGCTACACCTTC.

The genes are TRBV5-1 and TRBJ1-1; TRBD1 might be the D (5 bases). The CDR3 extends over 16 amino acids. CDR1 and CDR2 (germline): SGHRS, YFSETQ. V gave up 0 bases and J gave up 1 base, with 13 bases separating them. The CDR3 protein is CASSLGQKVENTEAFF. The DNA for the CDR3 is TGCGCCAGCAGCTTGGGACAGAAAGTCGAGAACACTGAAGCTTTCTTT.

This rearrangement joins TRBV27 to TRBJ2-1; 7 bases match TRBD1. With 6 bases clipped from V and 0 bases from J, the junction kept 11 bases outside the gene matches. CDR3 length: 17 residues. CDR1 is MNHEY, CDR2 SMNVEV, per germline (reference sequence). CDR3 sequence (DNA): TGTGCCAGCAGATTCCGGACCAGACAGGGCTCCTACAATGAGCAGTTCTTC. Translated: CASRFRTRQGSYNEQFF.